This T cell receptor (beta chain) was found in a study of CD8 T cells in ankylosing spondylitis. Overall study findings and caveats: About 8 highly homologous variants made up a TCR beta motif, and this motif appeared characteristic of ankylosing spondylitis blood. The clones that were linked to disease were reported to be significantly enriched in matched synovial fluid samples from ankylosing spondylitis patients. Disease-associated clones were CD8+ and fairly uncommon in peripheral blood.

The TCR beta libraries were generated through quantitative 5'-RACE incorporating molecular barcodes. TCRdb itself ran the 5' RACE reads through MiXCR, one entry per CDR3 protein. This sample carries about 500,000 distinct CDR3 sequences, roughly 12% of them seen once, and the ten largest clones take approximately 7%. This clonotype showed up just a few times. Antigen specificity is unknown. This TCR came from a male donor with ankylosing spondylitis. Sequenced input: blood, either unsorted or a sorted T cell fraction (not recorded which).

The CDR3 nucleotides are TGTGCCAGCAGTACAGCCGGGGGTTGGGGGGACACTGAAGCTTTCTTT. Translation: CASSTAGGWGDTEAFF. The chain carries TRBV2 and TRBJ1-1; possible D gene TRBD1, 5 bases. The length of the CDR3 is 16 residues. CDR1 is SNHLY, CDR2 FYNNEI, per germline. The V end lost 5 bases, the J end lost 3 bases, and 19 bases lay between the germline ends.